This TCR beta chain originates from a study of metastatic and nonmetastatic thyroid tumors. Study background: Across peripheral blood and tumor or nodule tissue samples taken from malignant and benign thyroid patients, the repertoires were compared with one another.

Before thyroid surgery, none of the patients had received any treatment. This clone was seen ten or more times. TCRdb re-clonotyped the PCR reads via MiXCR. The table records tens of thousands of clones, 20% to 25% of them present only once. CDR1 MNHEY and CDR2 SMNVEV come from the germline V gene (reference sequence). The CDR3 extends over 13 amino acids. V lost 5 bases to trimming and J lost 8 bases; unmatched junction nucleotides: 3. Sequences were obtained from blood. The rearrangement joins TRBV27 to TRBJ2-1; 10 bases line up with TRBD2. The receptor comes from a male donor with papillary thyroid cancer or a benign thyroid nodule (not recorded which). Some clones in this sample may be carry-over from other donors' samples. In DNA, the CDR3 is TGTGCCAGCAGTACGCTAGCGGGAGATGAGCAGTTCTTC. Protein product: CASSTLAGDEQFF.